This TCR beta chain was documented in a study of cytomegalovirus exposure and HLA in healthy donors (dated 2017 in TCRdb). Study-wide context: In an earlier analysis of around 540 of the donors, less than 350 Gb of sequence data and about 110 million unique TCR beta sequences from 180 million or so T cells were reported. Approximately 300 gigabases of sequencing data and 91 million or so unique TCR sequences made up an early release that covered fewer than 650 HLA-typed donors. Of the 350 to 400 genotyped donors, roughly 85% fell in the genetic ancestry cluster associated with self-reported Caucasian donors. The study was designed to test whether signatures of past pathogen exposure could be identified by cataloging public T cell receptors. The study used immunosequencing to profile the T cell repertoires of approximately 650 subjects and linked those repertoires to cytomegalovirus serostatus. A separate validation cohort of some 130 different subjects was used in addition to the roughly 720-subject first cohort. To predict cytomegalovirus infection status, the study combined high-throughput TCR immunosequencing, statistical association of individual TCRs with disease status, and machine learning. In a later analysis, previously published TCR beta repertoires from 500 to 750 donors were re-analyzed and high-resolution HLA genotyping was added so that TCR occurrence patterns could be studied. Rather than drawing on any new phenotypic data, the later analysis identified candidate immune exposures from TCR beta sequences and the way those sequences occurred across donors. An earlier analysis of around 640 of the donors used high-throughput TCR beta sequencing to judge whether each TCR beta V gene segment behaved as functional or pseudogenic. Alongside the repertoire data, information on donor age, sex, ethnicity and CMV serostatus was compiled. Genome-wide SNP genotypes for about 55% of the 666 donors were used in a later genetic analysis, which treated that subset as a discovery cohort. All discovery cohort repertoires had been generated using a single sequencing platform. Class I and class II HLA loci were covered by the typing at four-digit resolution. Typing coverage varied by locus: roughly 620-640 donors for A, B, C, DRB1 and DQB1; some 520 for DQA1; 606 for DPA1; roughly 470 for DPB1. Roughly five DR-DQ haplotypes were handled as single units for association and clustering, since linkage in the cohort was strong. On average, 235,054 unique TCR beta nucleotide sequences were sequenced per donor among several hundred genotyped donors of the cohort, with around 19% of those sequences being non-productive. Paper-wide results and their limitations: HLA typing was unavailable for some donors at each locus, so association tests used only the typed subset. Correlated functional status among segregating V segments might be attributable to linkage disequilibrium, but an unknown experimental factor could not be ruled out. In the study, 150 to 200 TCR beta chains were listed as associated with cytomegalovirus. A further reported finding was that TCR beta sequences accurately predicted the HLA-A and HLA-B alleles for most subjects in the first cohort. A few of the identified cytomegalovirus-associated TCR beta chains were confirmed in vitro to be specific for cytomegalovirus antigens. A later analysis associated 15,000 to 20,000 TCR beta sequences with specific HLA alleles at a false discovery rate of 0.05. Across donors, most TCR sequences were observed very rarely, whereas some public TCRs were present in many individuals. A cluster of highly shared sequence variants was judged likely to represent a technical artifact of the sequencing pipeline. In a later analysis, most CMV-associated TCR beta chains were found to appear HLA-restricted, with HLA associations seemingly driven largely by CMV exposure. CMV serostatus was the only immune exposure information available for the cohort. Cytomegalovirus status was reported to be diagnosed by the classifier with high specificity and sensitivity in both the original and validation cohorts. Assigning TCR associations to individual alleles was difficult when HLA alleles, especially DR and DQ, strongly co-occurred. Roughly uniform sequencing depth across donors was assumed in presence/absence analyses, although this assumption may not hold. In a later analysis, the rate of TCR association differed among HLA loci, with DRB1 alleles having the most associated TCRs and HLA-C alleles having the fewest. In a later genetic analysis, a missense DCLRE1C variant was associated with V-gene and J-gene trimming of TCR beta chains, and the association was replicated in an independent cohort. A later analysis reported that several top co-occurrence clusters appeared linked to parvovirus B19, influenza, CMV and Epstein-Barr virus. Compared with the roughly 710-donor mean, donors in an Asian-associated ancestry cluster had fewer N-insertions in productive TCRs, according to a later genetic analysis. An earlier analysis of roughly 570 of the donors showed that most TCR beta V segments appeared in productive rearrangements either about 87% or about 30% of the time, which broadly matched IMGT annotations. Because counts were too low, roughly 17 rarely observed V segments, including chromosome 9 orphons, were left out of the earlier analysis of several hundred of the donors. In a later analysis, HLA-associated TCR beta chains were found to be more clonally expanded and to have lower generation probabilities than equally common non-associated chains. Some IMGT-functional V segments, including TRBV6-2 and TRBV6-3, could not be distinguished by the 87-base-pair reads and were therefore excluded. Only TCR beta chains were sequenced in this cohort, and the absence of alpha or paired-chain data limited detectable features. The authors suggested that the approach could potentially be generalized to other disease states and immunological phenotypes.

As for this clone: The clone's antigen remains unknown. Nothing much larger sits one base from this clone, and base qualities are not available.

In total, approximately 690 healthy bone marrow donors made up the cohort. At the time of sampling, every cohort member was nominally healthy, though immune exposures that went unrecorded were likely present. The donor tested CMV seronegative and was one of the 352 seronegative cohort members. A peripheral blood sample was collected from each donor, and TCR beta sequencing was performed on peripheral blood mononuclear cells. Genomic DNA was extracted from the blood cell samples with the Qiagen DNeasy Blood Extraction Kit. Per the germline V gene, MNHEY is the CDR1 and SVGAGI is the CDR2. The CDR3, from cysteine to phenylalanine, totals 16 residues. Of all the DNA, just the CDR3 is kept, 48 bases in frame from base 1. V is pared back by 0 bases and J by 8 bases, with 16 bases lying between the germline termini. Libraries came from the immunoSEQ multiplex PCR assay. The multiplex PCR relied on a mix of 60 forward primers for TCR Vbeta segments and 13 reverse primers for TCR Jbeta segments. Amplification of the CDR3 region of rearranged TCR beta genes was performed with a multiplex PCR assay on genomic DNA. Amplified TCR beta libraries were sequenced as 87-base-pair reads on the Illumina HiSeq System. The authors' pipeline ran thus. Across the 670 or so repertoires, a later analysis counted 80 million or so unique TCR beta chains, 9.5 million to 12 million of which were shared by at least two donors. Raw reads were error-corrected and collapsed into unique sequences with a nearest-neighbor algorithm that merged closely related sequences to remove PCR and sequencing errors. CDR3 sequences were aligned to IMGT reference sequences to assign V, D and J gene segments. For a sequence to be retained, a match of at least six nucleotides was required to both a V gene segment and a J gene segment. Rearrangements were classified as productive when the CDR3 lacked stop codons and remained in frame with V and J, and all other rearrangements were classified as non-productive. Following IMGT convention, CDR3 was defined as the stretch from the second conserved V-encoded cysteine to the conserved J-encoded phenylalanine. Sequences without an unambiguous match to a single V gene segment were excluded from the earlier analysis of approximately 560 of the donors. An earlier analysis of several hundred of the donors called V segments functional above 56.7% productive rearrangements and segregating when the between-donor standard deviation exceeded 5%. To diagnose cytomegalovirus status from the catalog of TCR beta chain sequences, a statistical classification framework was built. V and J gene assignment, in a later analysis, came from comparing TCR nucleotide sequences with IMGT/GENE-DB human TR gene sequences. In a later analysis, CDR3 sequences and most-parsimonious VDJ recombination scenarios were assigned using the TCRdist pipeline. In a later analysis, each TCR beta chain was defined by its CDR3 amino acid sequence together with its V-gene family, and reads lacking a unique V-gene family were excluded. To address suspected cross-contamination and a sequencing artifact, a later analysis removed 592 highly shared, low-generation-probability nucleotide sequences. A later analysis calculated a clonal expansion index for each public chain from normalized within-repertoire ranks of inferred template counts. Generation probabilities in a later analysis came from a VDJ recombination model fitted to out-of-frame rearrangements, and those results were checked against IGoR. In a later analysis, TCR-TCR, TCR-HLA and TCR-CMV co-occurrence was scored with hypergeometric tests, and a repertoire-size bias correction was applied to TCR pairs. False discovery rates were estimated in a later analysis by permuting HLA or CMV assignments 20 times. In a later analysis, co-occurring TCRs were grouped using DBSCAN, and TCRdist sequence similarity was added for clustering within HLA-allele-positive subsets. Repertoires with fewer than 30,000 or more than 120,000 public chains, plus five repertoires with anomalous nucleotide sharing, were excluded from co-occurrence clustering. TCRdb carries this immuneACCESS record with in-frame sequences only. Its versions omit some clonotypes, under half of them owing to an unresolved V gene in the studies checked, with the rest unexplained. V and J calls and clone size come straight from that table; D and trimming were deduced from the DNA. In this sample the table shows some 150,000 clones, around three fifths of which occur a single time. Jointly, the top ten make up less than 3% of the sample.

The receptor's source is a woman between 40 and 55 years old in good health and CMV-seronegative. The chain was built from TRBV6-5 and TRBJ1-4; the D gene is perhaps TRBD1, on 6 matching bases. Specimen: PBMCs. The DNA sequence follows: TGTGCCAGCAGTTACTCGAGGGGGGGGCTGGGAGAAAAACTGTTTTTT. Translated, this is CASSYSRGGLGEKLFF.